These 24 T cell receptor beta chains came from one sample sequenced in a study of OX40 agonist ivuxolimab in advanced cancers. The repertoire was sequenced with immunoSEQ multiplex PCR; TCRdb's copy has only in-frame clones and lacks some. The sample has tens of thousands of clones; 80% to 90% are singletons. Here the sequenced sample was CD4+ or CD8+ T cells sorted from blood, taken in a trial of the OX40 agonist ivuxolimab. The receptors originated from an adult with an advanced solid tumor such as melanoma, head and neck, liver or kidney cancer.

The genes are TRBV10-2 and TRBJ2-7; tentative D call: TRBD1 (6 bases). The CDR3 covers 12 residues. Trimming cost V 6 bases and J 1 base, with 7 bases left between them. Germline-derived CDR1 and CDR2 are WSHSY and SAAADI. The CDR3 nucleotides are TGCGCCAGCAGAGGACAGTCCTACGAGCAGTACTTC. Translating gives CASRGQSYEQYF.

This clone is termed medium-sized. Other DNA sequences in the sample encode the same CDR3. CDR3 in amino acids: CASSVSPGQPQHF. In DNA form, the CDR3 reads TGTGCCAGCAGCGTTTCCCCGGGGCAGCCCCAGCATTTT. The chain has TRBV9 and TRBJ1-5; no clear D gene. Trimming pared 2 bases from V and 7 bases from J, leaving 10 bases between. This CDR3 has 13 residues. Looked up from germline, CDR1 is SGDLS and CDR2 is YYNGEE.

The rearrangement links TRBV9 to TRBJ1-1; D remains ambiguous. CDR1 and CDR2 from the germline V gene are SGDLS and YYNGEE. The CDR3 has 14 residues. The V end was cut by 6 bases, the J end by 1 base, with 13 bases between. CDR3: CASTSDGRNTEAFF. The CDR3 coding sequence is TGTGCCAGCACCTCGGACGGAAGGAACACTGAAGCTTTCTTT.

This sequence joins TRBV4-1 and TRBJ1-1, with 9 bases aligning to TRBD1. The CDR3 spans 16 residues. Germline V gives CDR1 MGHRA, CDR2 YSYEKL. V shed 4 bases, J shed 2 bases, and the junction held 8 bases outside the gene matches. In DNA, the CDR3 is TGCGCCAGCAGCCCCCGGGACAGGGACGGAAACACTGAAGCTTTCTTT. This gives the protein CASSPRDRDGNTEAFF.

This rearrangement joins TRBV9 to TRBJ2-5, with a weak D call TRBD2 (6 bases). The CDR3 runs 15 residues. Deletions cut 4 bases from V and 2 bases from J, with 15 bases between. CDR1 SGDLS and CDR2 YYNGEE come from the germline V gene. CDR3 protein: CASSRGGAMQETQYF. The DNA of the CDR3 is TGTGCCAGCAGCAGAGGAGGGGCGATGCAAGAGACCCAGTACTTC.

The chain has TRBV6-4 and TRBJ1-2; D gene unclear. V was pared by 2 bases and J by 4 bases, with 8 bases between. From germline, CDR1 is MRHNA and CDR2 SNTAGT. The CDR3 sequence is 13 residues long. For the CDR3, the DNA is TGTGCCAGCAGTGACGTGGGAACCTATGGCTACACCTTC. Protein sequence: CASSDVGTYGYTF.

The J gene is TRBJ2-3, the V gene TRBV4-1; 11 positions match TRBD2. The CDR3 is 18 residues long. V lost 2 bases and J lost 3; bases outside the gene matches: 10. Germline lookup yields CDR1 MGHRA and CDR2 YSYEKL. CDR3 nucleotide sequence: TGCGCCAGCAGCCAACTGATTTCGGGACTAGCGGTTACAGATACGCAGTATTTT. Residues: CASSQLISGLAVTDTQYF.

J is TRBJ1-5 and V is TRBV15; 7 bases align to TRBD1. Germline CDR1 reads LNHNV; CDR2 reads YYDKDF (reference sequence). The CDR3 loop spans 17 amino acids. J was trimmed by 4 bases and V by 5 bases; bases with no gene match: 14. CDR3 sequence reads: CATSGAGKGAGNQPQHF. In DNA, the CDR3 is TGTGCCACCAGCGGAGCGGGAAAGGGGGCAGGGAATCAGCCCCAGCATTTT.

This clone occurred once. In nucleotides, the CDR3 is TGCAGCGTTGTGGTTGTCCGAAGCTCCTACAATGAGCAGTTCTTC. Its translation: CSVVVVRSSYNEQFF. This chain joins TRBV29-1 and TRBJ2-1; D gene ambiguous. This CDR3 spans 15 amino acids. Looked up from germline, CDR1 is SQVTM and CDR2 is ANQGSEA. Trimming left V 4 bases short and J 0 bases short, with 13 bases between.

The chain joins TRBV5-1 to TRBJ1-1, with D possibly matching TRBD1 (5 bases). Germline loops: CDR1 SGHRS, CDR2 YFSETQ. V shed 4 bases and J shed 3 bases, with 7 bases lying between them. This CDR3 spans 12 amino acids. CDR3 amino acids: CASSDSYTEAFF. DNA of the CDR3: TGCGCCAGCAGCGACAGTTACACTGAAGCTTTCTTT.

The chain links TRBV7-6 to TRBJ2-3, with D perhaps being TRBD1 or TRBD2 (5 bases each). The CDR3 sequence is 14 residues long. V was shortened by 5 bases and J by 0 bases, with 9 bases between the two germline ends. The V gene's germline CDR1 is SGHVS and CDR2 FNYEAQ. CDR3 residues: CASSNGDSTDTQYF. CDR3 bases: TGTGCCAGCAGCAACGGGGACAGCACAGATACGCAGTATTTT. The complete variable domain, with remaining parts taken from reference TRBV7-6 and TRBJ2-3, reads GAGVSQSPRYKVTKRGQDVALRCDPISGHVSLYWYRQALGQGPEFLTYFNYEAQQDKSGLPNDRFSAERPEGSISTLTIQRTEQRDSAMYRCASSNGDSTDTQYFGPGTRLTVL.

The rearrangement links TRBV11-3 to TRBJ2-3, with TRBD2 identical over 16 bases. Germline V gene sequence: CDR1 SGHNT, CDR2 YENEEA. After removal of 5 bases from V and 3 bases from J, the junction contained 14 bases not matched to a gene. The CDR3 is made up of 20 amino acids. The CDR3 DNA reads TGTGCCAGCAGCCCATGGGACGGGACTAGCGGGGGGGGCACGACAGATACGCAGTATTTT. The encoded protein is CASSPWDGTSGGGTTDTQYF.

The genes are TRBV9 and TRBJ2-3, with 13 positions matching TRBD2. This CDR3 contains 18 residues. Germline CDR1 reads SGDLS; CDR2 reads YYNGEE. The junction had 12 bases not matched to a gene; V was cut back by 3 bases and J by 5 bases. The chain's CDR3 is CASSAGELAGGLGDTQYF. The DNA of the CDR3 is TGTGCCAGCAGCGCCGGTGAACTAGCGGGGGGGCTAGGAGATACGCAGTATTTT.

This clone showed up just once. The chain uses TRBV4-1 and TRBJ2-3, with 11 nucleotides matching TRBD1. V lost 1 base to trimming and J lost 3 bases; unmatched junction nucleotides: 6. The CDR3 runs to 17 residues. Germline lookup yields CDR1 MGHRA and CDR2 YSYEKL. CDR3 DNA: TGCGCCAGCAGCCAAGTTGGGACAGGGGGTTCTACAGATACGCAGTATTTT. Its translation: CASSQVGTGGSTDTQYF.

This chain connects TRBV6-6 to TRBJ2-3; D tentatively fits TRBD1 or TRBD2 (7 bases each). Between the trimmed V and J ends, which lost 6 bases and 6 bases, there was a span of 22 bases. Germline-derived CDR1 and CDR2 are MNHNY and SVGAGI (reference sequence). CDR3 size: 16 residues. CDR3 sequence: CASSPLQGGAHDTQYF. CDR3 nucleotides: TGTGCCAGCAGCCCCCTCCAGGGGGGGGCTCATGATACGCAGTATTTT.

This clone was picked up one time. This CDR3 is also generated by other DNA sequences in the sample. The CDR3 coding sequence is TGTGCCAGTAGTATAGGCGGCTCCTACGAGCAGTACTTC. Protein sequence: CASSIGGSYEQYF. This chain links TRBV19 with TRBJ2-7; no definite D call. Germline values: CDR1 LNHDA, CDR2 SQIVND (reference sequence). Between the trimmed V and J ends, which lost 1 base and 0 bases, there was a span of 4 bases. CDR3 length: 13 amino acids.

The gene calls are TRBV9 and TRBJ1-2; weak D call: TRBD1 (6 bases). Germline assignment: CDR1 SGDLS and CDR2 YYNGEE. The length of the CDR3 is 16 residues. V lost 4 bases and J lost 4, with 20 bases in between. The chain's CDR3 is CASSKGGGLTGYGYTF. Written as DNA, the CDR3 is TGTGCCAGCAGCAAGGGGGGTGGCTTGACAGGCTATGGCTACACCTTC.

This sequence joins TRBV10-1 and TRBJ2-1, with a possible D match to TRBD1 (6 bases). The CDR3 covers 13 residues. CDR1 and CDR2 (germline): WNHNN, SYGVQD (reference sequence). V dropped 8 bases and J dropped 0 bases, with 8 bases sitting between them. The CDR3 sequence is CASSGDSYNEQFF. In DNA form, the CDR3 reads TGCGCCAGCTCAGGGGACTCCTACAATGAGCAGTTCTTC.

The rearrangement links TRBV4-2 to TRBJ2-5, with D tentatively TRBD1 (6 bases). TRBJ2-7 matches the DNA end more closely, so the J call is doubtful. The germline CDR1 and CDR2 sequences are LGHNA and YNFKEQ. The CDR3 covers 15 residues. The CDR3 DNA is TGTGCCAGCAGCCGGGGGCAGGACGGGCTTTACGAGCAGTACTTC. It specifies CASSRGQDGLYEQYF.

This clone was counted a single time. V is TRBV7-2 and J is TRBJ1-2, with D uncertain. Germline CDR1 and CDR2: SGHTA and FQGNSA. The CDR3 has 14 amino acids. V was clipped by 1 base and J by 5 bases, with 11 bases between them. The CDR3 reads CASSLDRTDYGYTF. CDR3 DNA: TGTGCCAGCAGCTTAGATCGGACCGATTATGGCTACACCTTC. Combining the CDR3 with reference TRBV7-2 and TRBJ1-2 gives the whole variable domain GAGVSQSPSNKVTEKGKDVELRCDPISGHTALYWYRQSLGQGLEFLIYFQGNSAPDKSGLPSDRFSAERTGGSVSTLTIQRTQQEDSAVYLCASSLDRTDYGYTFGSGTRLTVV.

The chain is built from TRBV2 and TRBJ2-1; 7 nucleotides agree with TRBD1. The CDR3 totals 14 residues. V trimming: 11 bases; J trimming: 5 bases; junction bases outside the gene matches: 12. Germline values: CDR1 SNHLY, CDR2 FYNNEI. As DNA, the CDR3 is TGTGCCGCCAAGCACAGGGGTAGGGACAATGAGCAGTTCTTC. It yields the protein CAAKHRGRDNEQFF.

The V gene is TRBV19, the J gene TRBJ1-6; no clear D. Germline assignment: CDR1 LNHDA and CDR2 SQIVND (reference sequence). Trimming removed 3 bases from V and 9 bases from J, with 12 bases in between. The CDR3 covers 14 residues. In DNA form, the CDR3 reads TGTGCCAGTAGTATTGTACACAACACTTCACCCCTCCACTTT. Translation gives CASSIVHNTSPLHF.

The chain employs TRBV25-1 and TRBJ1-2; D not certain. The CDR3 totals 11 residues. Germline CDR1 reads MGHDK; CDR2 reads SYGVNS. CDR3 sequence (DNA): TGTGCGGCGTGGGAGGGCTATGGCTACACCTTC. Residues: CAAWEGYGYTF.

The chain recombines TRBV11-2 with TRBJ2-7; 10 bases match TRBD1. Per the germline V gene, CDR1 is SGHAT and CDR2 is FQNNGV. The CDR3 consists of 16 residues. Trimming cost V 2 bases and J 0 bases; bases outside gene matches: 4. The CDR3 protein is CASSLPGQGGSYEQYF. The CDR3 nucleotides read TGTGCCAGCAGCTTACCCGGACAGGGGGGCTCCTACGAGCAGTACTTC.